This T cell receptor beta chain was observed in a study of regulatory T cells in long-lasting Graves disease. This CDR3 is built from 14 residues. The V gene lost 0 bases and the J gene lost 2 bases, with 5 bases spanning the gap. Germline values: CDR1 MNHEY, CDR2 SVGAGI. Indicated time point: newly diagnosed GD, antithyroid drugs for less than 3 months. The TCR library used RNA extracted from PBMCs. This clonotype was counted ten times or more. TCR beta libraries were built with iRepertoire HTBI primers and Arm-PCR of CDR3 regions. TCRdb analysed the multiplex PCR reads with MiXCR anew, one entry per CDR3 protein. Counted here are 500,000 or so distinct CDR3 sequences, 11% to 15% occurring once; the ten biggest clones make up roughly 18%. This sample also appeared in a second study, on T cells in Graves' hyperthyroidism and ophthalmopathy. As reported in that work: Disease duration under 2 months; hyperthyroidism patients were aged 18 to 65.

This clonotype was obtained from a woman aged 45-65 years with Graves disease. V and J are TRBV6-5 and TRBJ1-5; D is uncertain. The sequencing here drew on peripheral blood mononuclear cells (PBMCs), taken at new diagnosis, from a patient treated with antithyroid drugs. The CDR3 protein is CASSYSGGNQPQHF. CDR3 nucleotide sequence: TGTGCCAGCAGTTACTCGGGCGGCAATCAGCCCCAGCATTTT.